This is a list of T cell receptor beta chains from one sample in a study of T cell clonotyping in hematopoietic cell transplantation. Clones were read by immunoSEQ multiplex PCR, and TCRdb kept only the in-frame ones, dropping some. The sample comprises about 11,000 clones, roughly 90% of which are singletons, and about 13% rests with the top ten. Here the sequenced sample was peripheral blood mononuclear cells, taken before stem cell transplant. These receptors were taken from a woman aged 40 to 50 with acute myeloid leukemia. Some clones in this sample may be carry-over from other donors' samples. Each CDR3 is given with its conserved first and last residue. D genes are given only for firm matches. Only some rows state a clone size, as once, few, many or a class for expanded clones.

D: .
size: .
V: TRBV27
J: TRBJ1-1
DNA: TGTGCCAGCAGTAAACAGAACACTGAAGCTTTCTTT
CDR3: CASSKQNTEAFF

D: .
size: few
V: TRBV9
J: TRBJ2-3
DNA: TGTGCCAGCAGCGTAGGGGTTAGCGCAGATACGCAGTATTTT
CDR3: CASSVGVSADTQYF

D: TRBD1
size: .
V: TRBV5-1
J: TRBJ2-3
DNA: TGCGCCAGCTACAGACAGGGGACGCAGTATTTT
CDR3: CASYRQGTQYF

D: TRBD2
size: .
V: TRBV11-3
J: TRBJ2-1
DNA: TGTGCCAGCAGCCATGGCGGGGGAAGATACAATGAGCAGTTCTTC
CDR3: CASSHGGGRYNEQFF

D: TRBD1
size: .
V: TRBV4-1
J: TRBJ1-2
DNA: TGCGCCAGCAGCCCGACTAGGACAGGCCCCAACTATGGCTACACCTTC
CDR3: CASSPTRTGPNYGYTF

D: TRBD1
size: .
V: TRBV2
J: TRBJ1-3
DNA: TGTGCCAGCAGCCCAGGGGACAGCAACTCCGGAAACACCATATATTTT
CDR3: CASSPGDSNSGNTIYF

D: .
size: few
V: TRBV10-3
J: TRBJ2-7
DNA: TGTGCCATCAGTGAGTCTATGAGCTACGAGCAGTACTTC
CDR3: CAISESMSYEQYF

D: TRBD2
size: .
V: TRBV4-2
J: TRBJ2-1
DNA: TGTGCCAGCAGCCAAGAGGCTAGCGGGAGCTATGAGCAGTTCTTC
CDR3: CASSQEASGSYEQFF

D: .
size: .
V: TRBV19
J: TRBJ2-2
DNA: TGTGCCAGTACTACAACAGGGAACACCGGGGAGCTGTTTTTT
CDR3: CASTTTGNTGELFF

D: .
size: once
V: TRBV10-1
J: TRBJ1-4
DNA: TGCGCCAGCACGGGCAGGATAGGAGAAAAACTGTTTTTT
CDR3: CASTGRIGEKLFF

D: .
size: .
V: TRBV5-1
J: TRBJ2-1
DNA: TGCGCCAGCAGCTCGACCCTGGGGGCCTACAATGAGCAGTTCTTC
CDR3: CASSSTLGAYNEQFF

D: TRBD1
size: .
V: TRBV2
J: TRBJ2-7
DNA: TGTGCCAGCAGTGAAGTGGAACAGGGGGTTGGCGAGCAGTACTTC
CDR3: CASSEVEQGVGEQYF

D: .
size: .
V: TRBV6-5
J: TRBJ2-5
DNA: TGTGCCAGCAGCCCAACTAGCTGGGAGACCCAGTACTTC
CDR3: CASSPTSWETQYF

D: .
size: .
V: TRBV10-3
J: TRBJ1-1
DNA: TGTGCCATCGCGCCCGGGGGCGTCATGAACACTGAAGCTTTCTTT
CDR3: CAIAPGGVMNTEAFF

D: TRBD2
size: .
V: TRBV15
J: TRBJ2-1
DNA: TGTGCCACCACAACGGGGCTAGCGGGAGGGCCCTATGAGCAGTTCTTC
CDR3: CATTTGLAGGPYEQFF

D: .
size: .
V: TRBV19
J: TRBJ1-3
DNA: TGTGCCAGTAGTATCCCCTATCCGGGCCCGCACGGCACCATATATTTT
CDR3: CASSIPYPGPHGTIYF

D: .
size: .
V: TRBV7-9
J: TRBJ2-3
DNA: TGTGCCAGCAGCCTCGGGGTGGCCGGAGATACGCAGTATTTT
CDR3: CASSLGVAGDTQYF

D: TRBD1
size: once
V: TRBV30
J: TRBJ1-2
DNA: TGTGCCTGGAGTGAACCGCCACAGGGGGACTATGGCTACACCTTC
CDR3: CAWSEPPQGDYGYTF

D: .
size: .
V: TRBV19
J: TRBJ2-6
DNA: TGTGCCTCCAAAAGGGCCTCGGGCGAGGTCGTCCTGACTTTC
CDR3: CASKRASGEVVLTF

D: .
size: .
V: TRBV30
J: TRBJ1-2
DNA: TGTGCCTGGAGTTTGGCGGCTAATGGCTACACCTTC
CDR3: CAWSLAANGYTF

D: TRBD1
size: .
V: TRBV5-1
J: TRBJ2-7
DNA: TGCGCCAGCAAAAAAGGGGACAGACCCTACGAGCAGTACTTC
CDR3: CASKKGDRPYEQYF

D: .
size: .
V: TRBV9
J: TRBJ2-2
DNA: TGTGCCAGCAGCGGTCCCCCTCTAGGAAACACCGGGGAGCTGTTTTTT
CDR3: CASSGPPLGNTGELFF

D: TRBD1
size: .
V: TRBV5-1
J: TRBJ2-7
DNA: TGCGCCAGCAGCTTGGGGGACAGGGGGGTCACCTACGAGCAGTACTTC
CDR3: CASSLGDRGVTYEQYF

D: .
size: .
V: TRBV30
J: TRBJ2-1
DNA: TGTGCCTGTATTAGCGGCGAGTCCTACAATGAGCAGTTCTTC
CDR3: CACISGESYNEQFF

D: .
size: .
V: TRBV7-9
J: TRBJ2-1
DNA: TGTGCCAGCAGCTCCCTAGGCGGGGCGATCTACGACGGCAATGAGCAGTTCTTC
CDR3: CASSSLGGAIYDGNEQFF

D: TRBD2
size: .
V: TRBV7-9
J: TRBJ2-5
DNA: TGTGCCAGCAGCTCAGGACTAGCGGGAGCCCGCGAGACCCAGTACTTC
CDR3: CASSSGLAGARETQYF

D: TRBD1
size: .
V: TRBV4-2
J: TRBJ1-1
DNA: TGTGCCAGCAGCCAAGAAGGGGCAGGGGGCTGGGTCACTGAAGCTTTCTTT
CDR3: CASSQEGAGGWVTEAFF

D: .
size: once
V: TRBV7-3
J: TRBJ2-6
DNA: TGTGCCAGCAGCTCAATTACCTCTGGGGCCAACGTCCTGACTTTC
CDR3: CASSSITSGANVLTF

D: .
size: .
V: TRBV10-3
J: TRBJ2-6
DNA: TGTGCCATCAGTGAGAGTTCTGGGGCCAACGTCCTGACTTTC
CDR3: CAISESSGANVLTF

D: .
size: .
V: TRBV7-9
J: TRBJ2-1
DNA: TGTGCCAGCAGCGTAGACTGGAGCTCCTACAATGAGCAGTTCTTC
CDR3: CASSVDWSSYNEQFF